Reported below is one T cell receptor beta chain. The antigen this receptor binds is unknown. No base quality information exists; no much larger clone differs at one position. This sample was taken from a study of blood T cell repertoires in COVID-19 (dated by TCRdb to the early 2020s). About the study as a whole: Samples from collaborators originated in the United States, Italy and Spain and spanned both the acute and convalescent phases of COVID-19. The prospective study material was composed of cDNA or gDNA derived from T cells, B-cell-depleted T cells, or PBMCs. The repertoires were made available in a free public database intended to serve as a resource for research on the immune response to SARS-CoV-2. Nearly every sample came with metadata listing a de-identified subject ID, COVID-19 status, age in years and sex. Where HLA class I and class II types were available, the types were taken from metadata supplied by the sample provider, not from assay-based typing. Subjects who had been exposed to COVID-19, were actively infected with it, or had recovered from it provided the deeply sampled blood TCRbeta repertoires that made up the dataset. The samples were drawn from two sources: the first 160 participants of the ongoing ImmuneRACE study, and some 1,300 subjects contributed by 6 global collaborators.

From a lookup of the germline V gene, CDR1 and CDR2 are MGHRA and YSYEKL. Trimming accounts for 3 bases at V and 6 bases at J, while the number of junction bases matched to no gene is 7. The CDR3 measures 17 amino acids from cysteine to phenylalanine. The only DNA kept is the CDR3, 51 bases in frame from the first base. The immunoSEQ Assay, a bias-controlled multiplex PCR, was used to amplify TCRbeta CDR3 regions from genomic DNA. Regarding the original processing steps: Nucleated cell counts per sample were estimated from amplification of reference gene primers within the assay. Sequence reads were collapsed and filtered to measure the absolute abundance of every unique TCRbeta CDR3 rearrangement. For each sample, productive Simpson clonality was calculated by taking the square root of Simpson's diversity index across productive rearrangements. TCRdb carries this immuneACCESS record with in-frame sequences only. Its versions omit some clonotypes, under half of them owing to an unresolved V gene in the studies checked, with the rest unexplained. D and trimming come from the DNA, and the V and J calls and clone size come from that table. The sample contains about 160,000 clones, roughly 85% of them found a single time. Together, the top ten hold 15% to 20% of the sample.

Enrolling through a virtual design, the prospective study's participants ranged in age from about 18 to 100 years and lived across some 22 United States geographic areas. Cohort assignment in the prospective study relied on participant-reported clinical history from a screening survey and a study questionnaire. For ImmuneRACE Cohort 3, a participant was defined as recovered based on two consecutive negative NP/OP PCR tests, clearance by a healthcare professional, or resolution of symptoms. Each participant in the prospective study had whole blood, serum and a nasopharyngeal or oropharyngeal swab collected by mobile phlebotomists. Additional blood draws and questionnaires over an approximately 2-month period could optionally be provided by prospective study participants. Before DNA extraction, prospective study blood samples were shipped either frozen or at room temperature. The research as a whole found: The quantity of clinical and demographic metadata differed by source and by participant and was supplied without curation.

The receptor was isolated from a man aged 55-75 years who had recovered from COVID-19. The sequence is built from TRBV4-1 and TRBJ2-3, and TRBD2 matches 15 of the central bases. Sequencing input: PBMCs or T cells enriched from blood (not recorded which). The CDR3 has the sequence CASSQRTSGRAGDTQYF. The bases are TGCGCCAGCAGCCAGAGGACTAGCGGGAGGGCCGGGGATACGCAGTATTTT.